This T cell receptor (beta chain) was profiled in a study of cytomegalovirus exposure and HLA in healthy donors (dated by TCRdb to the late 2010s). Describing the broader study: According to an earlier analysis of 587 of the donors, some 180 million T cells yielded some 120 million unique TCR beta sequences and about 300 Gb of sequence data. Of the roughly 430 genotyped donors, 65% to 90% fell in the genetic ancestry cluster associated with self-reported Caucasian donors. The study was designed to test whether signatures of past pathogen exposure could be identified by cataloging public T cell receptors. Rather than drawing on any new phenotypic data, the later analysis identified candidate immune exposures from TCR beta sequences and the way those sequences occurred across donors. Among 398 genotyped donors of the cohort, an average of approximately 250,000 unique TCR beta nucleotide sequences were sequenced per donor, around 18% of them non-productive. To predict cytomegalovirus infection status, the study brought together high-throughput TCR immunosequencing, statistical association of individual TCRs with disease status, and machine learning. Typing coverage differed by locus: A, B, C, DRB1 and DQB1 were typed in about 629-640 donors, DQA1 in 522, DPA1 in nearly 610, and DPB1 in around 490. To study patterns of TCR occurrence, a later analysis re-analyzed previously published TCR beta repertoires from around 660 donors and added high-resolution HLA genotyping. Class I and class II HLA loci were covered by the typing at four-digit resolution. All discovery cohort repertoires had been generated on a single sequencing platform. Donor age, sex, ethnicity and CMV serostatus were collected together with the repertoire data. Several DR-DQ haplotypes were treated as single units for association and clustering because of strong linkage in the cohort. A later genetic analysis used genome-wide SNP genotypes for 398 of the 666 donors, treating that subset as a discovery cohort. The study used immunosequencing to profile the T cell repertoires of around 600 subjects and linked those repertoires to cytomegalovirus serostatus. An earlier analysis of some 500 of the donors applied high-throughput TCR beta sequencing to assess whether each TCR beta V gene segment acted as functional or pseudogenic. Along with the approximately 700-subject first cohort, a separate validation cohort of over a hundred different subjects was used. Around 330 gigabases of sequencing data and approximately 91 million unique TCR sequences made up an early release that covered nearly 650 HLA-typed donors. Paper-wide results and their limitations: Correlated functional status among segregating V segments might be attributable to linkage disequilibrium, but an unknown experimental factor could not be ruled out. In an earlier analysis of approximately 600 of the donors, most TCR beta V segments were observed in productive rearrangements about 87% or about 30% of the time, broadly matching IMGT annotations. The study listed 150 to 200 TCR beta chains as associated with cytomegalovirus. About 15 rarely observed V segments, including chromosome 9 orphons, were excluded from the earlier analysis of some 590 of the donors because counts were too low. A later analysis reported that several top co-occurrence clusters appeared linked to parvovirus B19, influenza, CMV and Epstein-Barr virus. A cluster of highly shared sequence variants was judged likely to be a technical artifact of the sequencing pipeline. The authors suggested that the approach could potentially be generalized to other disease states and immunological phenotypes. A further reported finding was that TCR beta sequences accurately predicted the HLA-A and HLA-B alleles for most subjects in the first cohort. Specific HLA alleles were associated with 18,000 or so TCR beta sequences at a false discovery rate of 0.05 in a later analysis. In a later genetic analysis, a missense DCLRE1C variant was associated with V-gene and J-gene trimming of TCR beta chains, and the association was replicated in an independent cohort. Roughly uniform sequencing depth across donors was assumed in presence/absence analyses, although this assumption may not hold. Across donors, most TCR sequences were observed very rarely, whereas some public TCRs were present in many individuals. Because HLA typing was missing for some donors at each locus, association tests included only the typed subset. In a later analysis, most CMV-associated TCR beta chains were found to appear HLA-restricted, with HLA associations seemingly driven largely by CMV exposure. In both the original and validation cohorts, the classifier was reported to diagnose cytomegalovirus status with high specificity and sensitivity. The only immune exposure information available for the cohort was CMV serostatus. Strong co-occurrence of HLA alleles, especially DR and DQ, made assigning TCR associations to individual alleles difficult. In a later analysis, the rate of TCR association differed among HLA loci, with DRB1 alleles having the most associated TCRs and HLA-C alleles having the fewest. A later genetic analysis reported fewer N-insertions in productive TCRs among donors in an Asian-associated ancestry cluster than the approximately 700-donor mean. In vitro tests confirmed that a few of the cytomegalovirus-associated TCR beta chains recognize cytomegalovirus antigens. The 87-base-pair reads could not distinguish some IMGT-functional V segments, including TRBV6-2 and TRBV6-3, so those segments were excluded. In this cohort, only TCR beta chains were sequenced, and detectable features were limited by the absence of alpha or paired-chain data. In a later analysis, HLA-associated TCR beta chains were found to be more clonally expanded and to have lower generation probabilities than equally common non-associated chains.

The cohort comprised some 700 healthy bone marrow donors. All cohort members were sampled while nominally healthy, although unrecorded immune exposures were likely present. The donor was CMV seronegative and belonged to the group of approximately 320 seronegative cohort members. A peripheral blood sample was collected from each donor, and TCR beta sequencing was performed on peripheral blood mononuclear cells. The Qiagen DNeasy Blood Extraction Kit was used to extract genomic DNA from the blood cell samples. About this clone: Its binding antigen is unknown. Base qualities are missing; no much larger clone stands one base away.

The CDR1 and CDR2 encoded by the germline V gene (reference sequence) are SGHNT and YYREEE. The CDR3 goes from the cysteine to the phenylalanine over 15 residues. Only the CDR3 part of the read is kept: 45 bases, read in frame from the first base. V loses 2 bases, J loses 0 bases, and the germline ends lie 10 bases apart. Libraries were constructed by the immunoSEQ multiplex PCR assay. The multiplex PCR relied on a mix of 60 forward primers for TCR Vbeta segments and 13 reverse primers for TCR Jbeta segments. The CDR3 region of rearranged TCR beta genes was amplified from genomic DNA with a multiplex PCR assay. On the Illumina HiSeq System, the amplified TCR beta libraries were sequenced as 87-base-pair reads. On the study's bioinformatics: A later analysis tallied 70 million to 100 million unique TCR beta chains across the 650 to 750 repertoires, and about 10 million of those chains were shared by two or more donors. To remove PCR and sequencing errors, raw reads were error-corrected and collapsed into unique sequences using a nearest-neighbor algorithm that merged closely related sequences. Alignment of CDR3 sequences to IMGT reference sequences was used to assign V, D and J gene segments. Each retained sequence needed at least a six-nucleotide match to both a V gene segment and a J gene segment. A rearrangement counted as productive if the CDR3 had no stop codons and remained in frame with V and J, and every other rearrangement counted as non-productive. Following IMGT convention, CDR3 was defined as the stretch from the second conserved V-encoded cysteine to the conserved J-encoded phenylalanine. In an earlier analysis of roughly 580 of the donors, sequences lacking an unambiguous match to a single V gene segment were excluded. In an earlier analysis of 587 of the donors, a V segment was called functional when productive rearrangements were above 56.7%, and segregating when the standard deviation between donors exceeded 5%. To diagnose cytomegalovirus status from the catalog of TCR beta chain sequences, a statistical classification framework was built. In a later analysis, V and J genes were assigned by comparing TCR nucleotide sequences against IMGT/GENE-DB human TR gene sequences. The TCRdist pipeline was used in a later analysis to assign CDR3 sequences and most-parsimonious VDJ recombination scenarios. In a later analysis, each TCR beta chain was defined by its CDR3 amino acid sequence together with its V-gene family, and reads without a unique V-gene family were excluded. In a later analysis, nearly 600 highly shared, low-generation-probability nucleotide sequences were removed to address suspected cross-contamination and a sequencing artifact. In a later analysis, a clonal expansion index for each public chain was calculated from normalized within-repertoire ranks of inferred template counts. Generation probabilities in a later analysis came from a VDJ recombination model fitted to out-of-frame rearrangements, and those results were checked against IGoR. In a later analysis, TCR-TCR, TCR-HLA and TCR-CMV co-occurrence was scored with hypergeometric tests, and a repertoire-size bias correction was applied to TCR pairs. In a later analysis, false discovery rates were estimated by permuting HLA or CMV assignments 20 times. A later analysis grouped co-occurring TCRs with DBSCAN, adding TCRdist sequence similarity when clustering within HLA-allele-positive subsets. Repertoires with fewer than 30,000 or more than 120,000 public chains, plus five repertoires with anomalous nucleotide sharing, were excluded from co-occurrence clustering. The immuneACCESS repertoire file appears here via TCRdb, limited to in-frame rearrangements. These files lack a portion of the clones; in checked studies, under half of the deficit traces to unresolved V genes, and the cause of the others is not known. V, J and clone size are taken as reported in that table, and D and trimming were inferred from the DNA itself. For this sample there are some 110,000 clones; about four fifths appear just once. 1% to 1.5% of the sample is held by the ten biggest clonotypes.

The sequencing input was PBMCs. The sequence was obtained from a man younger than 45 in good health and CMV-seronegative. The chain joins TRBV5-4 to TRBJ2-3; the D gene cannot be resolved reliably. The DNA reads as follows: TGTGCCAGCAGCTTCGTGAGCGTAAGCACAGATACGCAGTATTTT. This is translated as CASSFVSVSTDTQYF. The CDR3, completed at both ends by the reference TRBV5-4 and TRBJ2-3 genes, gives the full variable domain ETGVTQSPTHLIKTRGQQVTLRCSSQSGHNTVSWYQQALGQGPQFIFQYYREEENGRGNFPPRFSGLQFPNYSSELNVNALELDDSALYLCASSFVSVSTDTQYFGPGTRLTVL.